The 9 T cell receptor beta chains below come from one sample, sequenced in a study of identifying expanded T cells in peripheral blood. Sequencing used immunoSEQ multiplex PCR; TCRdb keeps in-frame clones, though not all of them. Of 90,000 to 120,000 clones in the sample, around 89% were seen once. The specimen sequenced was blood. Receptors originate from a person aged 18 to 70 in good health.

This clone was recorded only once. The chain has TRBV7-9 and TRBJ2-7; D remains ambiguous. Germline V gene sequence: CDR1 SEHNR, CDR2 FQNEAQ (reference sequence). V was pared by 1 base and J by 3 bases, with 4 bases between. The CDR3 is 12 residues long. CDR3 amino acids: CASSLGVYEQYF. CDR3 nucleotide sequence: TGTGCCAGCAGCTTAGGCGTCTACGAGCAGTACTTC. Based on the CDR3 plus reference TRBV7-9 and TRBJ2-7, the full variable domain is DTGVSQNPRHKITKRGQNVTFRCDPISEHNRLYWYRQTLGQGPEFLTYFQNEAQLEKSRLLSDRFSAERPKGSFSTLEIQRTEQGDSAMYLCASSLGVYEQYFGPGTRLTVT.

The J gene is TRBJ2-1, the V gene TRBV4-2; TRBD2 matches at 8 bases. Germline CDR1 LGHNA, CDR2 YNFKEQ. The CDR3 extends over 15 amino acids. The junction had 13 bases not matched to a gene; V was cut back by 7 bases and J by 8 bases. The chain's CDR3 is CASNVAGGRFDEQFF. DNA for the CDR3: TGTGCCAGCAATGTTGCGGGGGGAAGGTTCGATGAGCAGTTCTTC.

V usage is TRBV7-2 and J usage is TRBJ2-3; D unresolved. CDR1 and CDR2 from the germline V gene are SGHTA and FQGNSA. The CDR3 has 14 amino acids. The V and J ends lost 4 bases and 6 bases respectively, with 14 bases between them. DNA for the CDR3: TGTGCCAGCAGCTACGATATCAACGGGGATACGCAGTATTTT. Residues: CASSYDINGDTQYF.

As to this clone: At one of its ends the junction is not consistent with the germline gene, which may arise from a read error. This rearrangement joins TRBV11-2 to TRBJ2-1; 8 bases line up with TRBD1. Per the germline V gene, CDR1 is SGHAT and CDR2 is FQNNGV. The CDR3 loop spans 17 amino acids. This CDR3 reads CASSLVGRGPAYNKQFF. The CDR3 DNA follows: TGTGCCAGCAGCTTAGTAGGCAGGGGGCCGGCCTACAATAAGCAGTTCTTC.

The genes are TRBV4-3 and TRBJ2-3, with TRBD1 identical over 11 bases. There are 16 residues in the CDR3. The germline V gene has CDR1 LGHNA and CDR2 YSLEER. V lost 1 base and J lost 4; bases outside the gene matches: 4. The CDR3 here is CASSQGTGGFADTQYF. CDR3 in DNA: TGCGCCAGCAGCCAAGGGACAGGGGGCTTCGCAGATACGCAGTATTTT.

The rearrangement uses TRBV6-6 and TRBJ2-1, with TRBD1 matching over 7 bases. CDR3 length: 15 amino acids. J gave up 5 bases and V 7 bases, and 11 bases lay outside the gene matches. CDR1 is MNHNY and CDR2 is SVGAGI in the germline V gene (reference sequence). CDR3 protein: CASKISRTGHNEQFF. DNA of the CDR3: TGTGCCAGCAAGATTAGCCGGACAGGACACAATGAGCAGTTCTTC.

Remarks on this clone: One end of the junction fails to match germline, which may point to a read error. V and J are TRBV15 and TRBJ1-4; D is possibly TRBD1 (6 bases). The CDR3 length is 17 residues. Per the germline V gene, CDR1 is LNHNV and CDR2 is YYDKDF (reference sequence). CDR3 sequence reads: CATGRGSNSATNEKLFF. The CDR3 DNA sequence: TGTGCCACCGGCAGGGGTTCAAACTCCGCAACTAATGAAAAACTGTTTTTT.

V is TRBV7-2 and J is TRBJ1-5, with D perhaps matching TRBD1 (6 bases). V dropped 0 bases and J dropped 4 bases, with 10 bases sitting between them. Germline V CDR1 and CDR2: SGHTA, FQGNSA. This CDR3 comprises 15 residues. The CDR3 nucleotides read TGTGCCAGCAGCTTAGCTGTAGGACAGAATCAGCCCCAGCATTTT. Protein product: CASSLAVGQNQPQHF.

This clone has a handful of counts. Other DNA sequences in this sample translate to the same CDR3. The chain uses TRBV6-4 and TRBJ1-2; TRBD1 matches 7 bases. Germline values: CDR1 MRHNA, CDR2 SNTAGT. The CDR3 has 15 residues. V shed 5 bases and J 0 bases; nucleotides not matched to a gene: 6. The CDR3 bases are TGTGCCAGCAGTTTCGACAGGGACGCTAACTATGGCTACACCTTC. Residues: CASSFDRDANYGYTF.